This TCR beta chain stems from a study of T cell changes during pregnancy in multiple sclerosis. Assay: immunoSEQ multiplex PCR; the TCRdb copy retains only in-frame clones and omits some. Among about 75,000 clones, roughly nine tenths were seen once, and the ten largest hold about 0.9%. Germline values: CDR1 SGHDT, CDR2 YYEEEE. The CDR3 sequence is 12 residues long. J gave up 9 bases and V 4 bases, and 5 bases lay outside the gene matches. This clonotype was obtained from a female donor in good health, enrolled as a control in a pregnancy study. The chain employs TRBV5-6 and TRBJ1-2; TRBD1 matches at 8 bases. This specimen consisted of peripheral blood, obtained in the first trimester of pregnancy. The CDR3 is CASSLDRGRYTF. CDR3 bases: TGTGCCAGCAGCCTAGACAGGGGCCGCTACACCTTC.